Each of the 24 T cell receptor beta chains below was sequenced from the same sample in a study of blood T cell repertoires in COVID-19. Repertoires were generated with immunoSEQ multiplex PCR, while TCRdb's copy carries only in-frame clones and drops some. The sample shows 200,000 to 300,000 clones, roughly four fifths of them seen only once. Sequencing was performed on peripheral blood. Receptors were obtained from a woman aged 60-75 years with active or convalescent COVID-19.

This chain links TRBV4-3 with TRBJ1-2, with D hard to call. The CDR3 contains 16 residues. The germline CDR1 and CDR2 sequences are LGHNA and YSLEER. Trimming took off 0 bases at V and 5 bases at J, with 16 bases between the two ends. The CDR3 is CASSQERTYTKYGYTF. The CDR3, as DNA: TGCGCCAGCAGCCAAGAGAGGACTTATACCAAATATGGCTACACCTTC.

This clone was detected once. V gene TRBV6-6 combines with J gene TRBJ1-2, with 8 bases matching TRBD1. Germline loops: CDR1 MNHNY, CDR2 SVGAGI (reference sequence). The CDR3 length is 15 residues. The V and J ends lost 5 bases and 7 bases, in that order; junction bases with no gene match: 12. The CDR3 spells CASSPARGLDSGYTF. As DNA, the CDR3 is TGTGCCAGCAGTCCTGCCAGGGGGCTTGATAGTGGCTACACCTTC.

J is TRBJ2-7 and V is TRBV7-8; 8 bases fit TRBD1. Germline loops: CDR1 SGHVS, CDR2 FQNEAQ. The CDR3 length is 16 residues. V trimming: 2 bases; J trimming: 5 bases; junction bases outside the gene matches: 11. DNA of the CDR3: TGTGCCAGCAGCTTATCATATAGGGACAGGTCCAACGAGCAGTACTTC. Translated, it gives CASSLSYRDRSNEQYF.

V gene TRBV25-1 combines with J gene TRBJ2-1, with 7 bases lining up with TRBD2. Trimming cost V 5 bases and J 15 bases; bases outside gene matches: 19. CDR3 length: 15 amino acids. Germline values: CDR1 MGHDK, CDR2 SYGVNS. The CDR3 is CASSPANPPKGRGFF. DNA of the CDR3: TGTGCCAGCAGTCCAGCGAACCCCCCCAAGGGGAGGGGGTTCTTC.

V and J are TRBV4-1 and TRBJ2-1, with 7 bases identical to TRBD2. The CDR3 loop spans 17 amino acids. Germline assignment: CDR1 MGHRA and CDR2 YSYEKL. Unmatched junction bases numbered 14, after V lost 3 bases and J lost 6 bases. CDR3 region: CASSHHTKRGGANEQFF. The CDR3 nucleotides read TGCGCCAGCAGCCACCACACTAAGCGGGGAGGCGCCAATGAGCAGTTCTTC.

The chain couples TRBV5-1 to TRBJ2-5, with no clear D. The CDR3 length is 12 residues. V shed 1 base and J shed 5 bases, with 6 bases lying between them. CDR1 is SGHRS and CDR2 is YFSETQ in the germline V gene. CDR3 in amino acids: CASSLPLETQYF. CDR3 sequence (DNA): TGCGCCAGCAGCTTGCCACTGGAGACCCAGTACTTC. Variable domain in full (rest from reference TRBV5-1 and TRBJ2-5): KAGVTQTPRYLIKTRGQQVTLSCSPISGHRSVSWYQQTPGQGLQFLFEYFSETQRNKGNFPGRFSGRQFSNSRSEMNVSTLELGDSALYLCASSLPLETQYFGPGTRLLVL.

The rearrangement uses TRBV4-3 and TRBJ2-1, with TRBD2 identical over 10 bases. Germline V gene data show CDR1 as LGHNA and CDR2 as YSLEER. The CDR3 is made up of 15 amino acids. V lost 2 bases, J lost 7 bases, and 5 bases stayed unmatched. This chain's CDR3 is CASSQSSGGLNEQFF. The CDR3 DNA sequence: TGCGCCAGCAGCCAATCTAGCGGGGGCCTTAATGAGCAGTTCTTC.

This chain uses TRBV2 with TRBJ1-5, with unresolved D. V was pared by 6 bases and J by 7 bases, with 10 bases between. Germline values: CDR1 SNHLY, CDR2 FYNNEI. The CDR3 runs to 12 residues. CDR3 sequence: CASSRLIQPQHF. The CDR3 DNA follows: TGTGCCAGCAGCCGACTGATACAGCCCCAGCATTTT.

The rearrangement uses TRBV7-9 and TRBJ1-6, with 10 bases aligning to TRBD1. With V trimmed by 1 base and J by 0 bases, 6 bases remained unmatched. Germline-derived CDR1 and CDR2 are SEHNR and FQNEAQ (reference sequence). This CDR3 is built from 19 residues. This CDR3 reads CASSLGGQGPGSYNSPLHF. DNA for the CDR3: TGTGCCAGCAGCTTAGGGGGACAGGGGCCGGGCTCCTATAATTCACCCCTCCACTTT. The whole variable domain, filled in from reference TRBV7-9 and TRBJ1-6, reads DTGVSQNPRHKITKRGQNVTFRCDPISEHNRLYWYRQTLGQGPEFLTYFQNEAQLEKSRLLSDRFSAERPKGSFSTLEIQRTEQGDSAMYLCASSLGGQGPGSYNSPLHFGNGTRLTVT.

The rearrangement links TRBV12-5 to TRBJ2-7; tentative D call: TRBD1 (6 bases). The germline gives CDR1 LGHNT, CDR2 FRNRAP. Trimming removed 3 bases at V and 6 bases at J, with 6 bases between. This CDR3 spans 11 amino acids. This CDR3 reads CASGLGGEQYF. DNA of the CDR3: TGTGCTAGTGGTTTAGGGGGCGAGCAGTACTTC.

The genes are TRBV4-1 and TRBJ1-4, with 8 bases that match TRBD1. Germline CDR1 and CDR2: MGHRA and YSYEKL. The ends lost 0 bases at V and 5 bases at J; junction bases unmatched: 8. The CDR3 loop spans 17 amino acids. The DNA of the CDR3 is TGCGCCAGCAGCCAAGATAGCCCTCGGACAGGGAATGAAAAACTGTTTTTT. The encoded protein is CASSQDSPRTGNEKLFF.

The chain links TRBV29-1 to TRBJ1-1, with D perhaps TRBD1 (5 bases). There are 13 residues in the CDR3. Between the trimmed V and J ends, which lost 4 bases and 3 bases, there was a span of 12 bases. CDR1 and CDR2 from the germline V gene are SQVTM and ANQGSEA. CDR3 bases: TGCAGCGTTGTGGCTGGGGGGTACACTGAAGCTTTCTTT. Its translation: CSVVAGGYTEAFF.

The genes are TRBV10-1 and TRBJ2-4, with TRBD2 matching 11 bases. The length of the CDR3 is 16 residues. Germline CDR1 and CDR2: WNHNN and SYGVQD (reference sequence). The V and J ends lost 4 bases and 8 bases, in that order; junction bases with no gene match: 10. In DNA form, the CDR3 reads TGCGCCAGCAGTGTAATTAGCGGGGGGGCCGGGGACATTCAGTACTTC. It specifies CASSVISGGAGDIQYF.

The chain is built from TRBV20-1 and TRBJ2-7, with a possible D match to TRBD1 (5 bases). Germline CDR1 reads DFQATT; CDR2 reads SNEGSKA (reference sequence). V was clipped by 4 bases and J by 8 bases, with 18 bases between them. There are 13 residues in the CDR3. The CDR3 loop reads CSAIDSPGDKQYF. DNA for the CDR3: TGCAGTGCTATTGACAGTCCCGGAGATAAGCAGTACTTC.

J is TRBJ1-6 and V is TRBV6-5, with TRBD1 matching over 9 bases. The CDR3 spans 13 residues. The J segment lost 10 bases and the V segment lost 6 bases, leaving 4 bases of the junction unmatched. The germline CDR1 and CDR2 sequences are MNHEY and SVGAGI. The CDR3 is CASRGGQGSPLHF. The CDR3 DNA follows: TGTGCCAGCAGGGGCGGACAGGGGTCACCCCTCCACTTT.

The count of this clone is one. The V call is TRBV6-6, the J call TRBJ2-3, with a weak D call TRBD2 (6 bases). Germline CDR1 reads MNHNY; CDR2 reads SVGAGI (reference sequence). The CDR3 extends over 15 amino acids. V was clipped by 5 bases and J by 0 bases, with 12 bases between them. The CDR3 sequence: CASSRGGVSTDTQYF. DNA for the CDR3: TGTGCCAGCAGTCGCGGCGGGGTTAGCACAGATACGCAGTATTTT.

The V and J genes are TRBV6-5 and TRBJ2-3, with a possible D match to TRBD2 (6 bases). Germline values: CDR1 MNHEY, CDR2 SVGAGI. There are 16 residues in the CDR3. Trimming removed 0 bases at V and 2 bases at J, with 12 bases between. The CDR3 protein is CASSYSGTFNTDTQYF. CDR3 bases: TGTGCCAGCAGTTACTCAGGGACTTTCAACACAGATACGCAGTATTTT.

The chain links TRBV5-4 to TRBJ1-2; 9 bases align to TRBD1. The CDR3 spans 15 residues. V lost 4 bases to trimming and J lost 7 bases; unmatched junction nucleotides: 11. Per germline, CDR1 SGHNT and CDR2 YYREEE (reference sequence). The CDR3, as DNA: TGTGCCAGCAGCAACCGGGACAGGGAGACGGGTGGCTACACCTTC. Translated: CASSNRDRETGGYTF.

CDR3 in DNA: TGTGCCAGCTCACCTGGGACAACCTCTGGAAACACCATATATTTT. It encodes CASSPGTTSGNTIYF. The chain recombines TRBV18 with TRBJ1-3; possible D gene TRBD1, 6 bases. The V end was cut by 3 bases, the J end by 0 bases, with 9 bases between. This CDR3 has 15 residues. The germline V gene encodes CDR1 KGHSH and CDR2 LQKENI.

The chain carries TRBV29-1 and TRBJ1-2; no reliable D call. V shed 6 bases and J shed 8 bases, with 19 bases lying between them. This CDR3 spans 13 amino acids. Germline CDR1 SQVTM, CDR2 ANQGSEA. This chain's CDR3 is CSVSLPGMGGYTF. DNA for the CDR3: TGCAGCGTGAGCCTCCCGGGGATGGGCGGCTACACCTTC.

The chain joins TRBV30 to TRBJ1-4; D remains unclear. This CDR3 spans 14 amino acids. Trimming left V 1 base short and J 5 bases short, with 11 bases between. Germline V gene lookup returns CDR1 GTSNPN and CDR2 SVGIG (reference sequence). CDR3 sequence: CAWSDQATNEKLFF. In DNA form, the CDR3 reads TGTGCCTGGAGTGACCAGGCCACCAATGAAAAACTGTTTTTT.

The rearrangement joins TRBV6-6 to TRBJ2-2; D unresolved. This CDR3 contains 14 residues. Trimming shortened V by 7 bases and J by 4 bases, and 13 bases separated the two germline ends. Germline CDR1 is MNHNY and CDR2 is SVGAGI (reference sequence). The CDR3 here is CASKLPLSTGELFF. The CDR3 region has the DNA TGTGCCAGCAAGCTCCCTCTCTCCACCGGGGAGCTGTTTTTT.

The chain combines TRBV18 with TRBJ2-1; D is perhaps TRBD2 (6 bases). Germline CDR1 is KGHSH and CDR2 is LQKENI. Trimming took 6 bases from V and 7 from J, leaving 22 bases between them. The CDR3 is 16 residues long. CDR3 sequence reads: CASSTRGAGTTNEQFF. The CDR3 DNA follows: TGTGCCAGCTCGACCCGTGGAGCGGGCACAACGAATGAGCAGTTCTTC.

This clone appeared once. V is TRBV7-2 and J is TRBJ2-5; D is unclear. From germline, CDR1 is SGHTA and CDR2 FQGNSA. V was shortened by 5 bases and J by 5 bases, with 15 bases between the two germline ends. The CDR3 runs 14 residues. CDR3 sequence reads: CASSPPPTSETQYF. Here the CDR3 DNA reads TGTGCCAGCAGCCCCCCGCCGACATCCGAGACCCAGTACTTC.